Below, one T cell receptor beta chain is given with its context. Treatment reported: oral pan-JAK inhibitor, 5-10 mg twice daily. RNA was isolated and reverse transcribed to cDNA, the sequencing template. The assay was immunoSEQ multiplex PCR, and TCRdb's table has in-frame clones only and misses some. The sample includes about 220,000 clones, approximately 57% of them seen just once. This entry comes from a study of CD8+ T cells in alopecia areata. This CDR3 has 13 amino acids. Germline lookup yields CDR1 SQVTM and CDR2 ANQGSEA. V gave up 3 bases and J gave up 4 bases, with 12 bases separating them. The chain carries TRBV29-1 and TRBJ1-2, with unresolved D. The material sequenced was CD4+ T cells sorted from blood, taken at week 4, from a patient treated with tofacitinib. This receptor was obtained from a human donor with alopecia areata. The CDR3 region is CSVDEGPGYGYTF. The CDR3 bases are TGCAGCGTTGATGAGGGCCCCGGCTATGGCTACACCTTC.